This T cell receptor (beta chain) came from a study of T-cell reconstitution after alpha-beta-depleted transplantation in children. Researchers prepared the TCRbeta library using unique molecular identifiers, the study reports. TCRdb ran MiXCR on the PCR reads and lists one entry per CDR3 protein. The sample includes roughly 310,000 distinct CDR3 sequences, roughly 25% of them seen just once. This clonotype was seen a handful of times. Its antigen remains unknown. Germline V CDR1 and CDR2: KGHDR, SFDVKD. The CDR3 length is 19 residues. V lost 2 bases and J lost 13, with 32 bases in between. The study, taken as a whole, reports: Fresh T-cell production supplied most of the T-cell counts and diversity seen one year after transplant. It was reported that alpha-beta T cells came from several hundred expanded graft clones (about two months after transplant).

The J gene is TRBJ2-1, the V gene TRBV24-1; D may be TRBD1 or TRBD2 (6 bases each). The material was PBMCs, mostly from graft donor cells, obtained 180 days after TCRalphabeta/CD19-depleted stem cell transplant. This receptor was obtained from a male patient between 10 and 17 years old who had a stem cell transplant for acute lymphoblastic leukemia, so the T cells may come from the graft donor. CDR3 sequence: CATSDSVSLVAPGEVGQFF. The DNA of the CDR3 is TGTGCCACCAGTGATTCCGTAAGTCTGGTAGCGCCAGGGGAGGTGGGTCAGTTCTTC.